Below are 32 T cell receptor beta chains sequenced from a single sample in a study of metastatic and nonmetastatic thyroid tumors. From the PCR reads, TCRdb re-called clones with MiXCR. Here the sample spans 40,000 or so clones, around a fifth being singletons. Each patient came to thyroid surgery without any prior treatment (of any kind). The sequenced sample consisted of blood. The receptors stem from a female donor with papillary thyroid cancer or a benign thyroid nodule (not recorded which). Some clones in this sample may be carry-over from other donors' samples.

J is TRBJ2-5 and V is TRBV12-3 or TRBV12-4; TRBD2 matches at 12 bases. The CDR3 contains 15 residues. Losses at the gene ends were 5 bases for V and 4 bases for J; bases not matched to a gene: 5. The CDR3 DNA is TGTGCCAGCAGTCCAGGACTAGCGGGGCGAGAGACCCAGTACTTC. Its protein is CASSPGLAGRETQYF.

This clone came up many times. V is TRBV20-1 and J is TRBJ2-1, with D unclear. The V end lost 5 bases, the J end lost 0 bases, and 17 bases lay between the germline ends. The CDR3 length is 16 residues. In germline, CDR1 is DFQATT, CDR2 SNEGSKA (reference sequence). CDR3 DNA sequence: TGCAGTGCTCATTCAACACTGACCAGCTCCTACAATGAGCAGTTCTTC. Translated, it gives CSAHSTLTSSYNEQFF.

This clone was counted at least ten times. The chain recombines TRBV7-2 with TRBJ2-1; TRBD1 aligns across 7 bases. With 4 bases clipped from V and 7 bases from J, the junction kept 10 bases outside the gene matches. The CDR3 sequence is 15 residues long. Germline lookup yields CDR1 SGHTA and CDR2 FQGNSA. DNA for the CDR3: TGTGCCAGCAGCTCCCAATCGCACAGGGGAAATGAGCAGTTCTTC. Translating gives CASSSQSHRGNEQFF.

This clone has a count of ten or more. The chain joins TRBV11-2 to TRBJ2-3; D gene ambiguous. With 1 base removed from V and 5 bases from J, the gap between germline ends came to 4 bases. The CDR3 consists of 12 residues. The germline V gene encodes CDR1 SGHAT and CDR2 FQNNGV. The CDR3 DNA follows: TGTGCCAGCAGCTTAGTCATAGATACGCAGTATTTT. It specifies CASSLVIDTQYF.

This chain joins TRBV6-5 and TRBJ2-2, with 7 bases aligning to TRBD2. Germline V lookup: CDR1 MNHEY, CDR2 SVGAGI. V trimming: 0 bases; J trimming: 3 bases; junction bases outside the gene matches: 7. The CDR3 contains 17 residues. The CDR3 DNA is TGTGCCAGCAGTTACTCGAAGCTAGCGGAGGACACCGGGGAGCTGTTTTTT. It specifies CASSYSKLAEDTGELFF.

In its sample, this clone was seen many times. The rearrangement links TRBV19 to TRBJ1-3; maybe TRBD1 (5 bases). Germline CDR1 and CDR2: LNHDA and SQIVND (reference sequence). The CDR3 contains 16 residues. Deletions cut 9 bases from V and 4 bases from J, with 22 bases between. The CDR3 region is CASFGLTGRVGNTIYF. The CDR3 DNA reads TGTGCCAGCTTCGGACTCACAGGCCGAGTAGGAAACACCATATATTTT.

In regard to this clone: An end of the junction differs from the germline gene, which may be a read error. The chain carries TRBV6-1 and TRBJ1-1, with a weak D call TRBD1 (5 bases). In germline, CDR1 is MNHNS, CDR2 SASEGT. The CDR3 sequence is 15 residues long. The CDR3 nucleotides are TGTGCCGGCAGTGAGCTGGGGGTGGCGGGCACTGAAGCTTTCTTT. It translates to CAGSELGVAGTEAFF.

This clone showed up many times. This chain links TRBV28 with TRBJ1-2, with 10 nucleotides matching TRBD1. Losses at the gene ends were 2 bases for V and 8 bases for J; bases not matched to a gene: 8. The CDR3 has 15 amino acids. Germline-derived CDR1 and CDR2 are MDHEN and SYDVKM. DNA of the CDR3: TGTGCCAGCAGTTTAGTTGGGGGGACAGGGGAGGGCTACACCTTC. As protein: CASSLVGGTGEGYTF.

This clone was recorded many times. This same CDR3 is encoded by further DNA sequences in the sample. The chain has TRBV29-1 and TRBJ1-1; D not resolved. The CDR3 has 12 amino acids. With 4 bases removed from V and 1 base from J, the gap between germline ends came to 7 bases. Germline lookup yields CDR1 SQVTM and CDR2 ANQGSEA. CDR3: CSVGGTNTEAFF. The CDR3 DNA is TGCAGCGTTGGCGGAACGAACACTGAAGCTTTCTTT.

This clone was counted many times. This rearrangement joins TRBV27 to TRBJ2-3; 7 bases map to TRBD1. Per the germline V gene, CDR1 is MNHEY and CDR2 is SMNVEV (reference sequence). CDR3 length equals 13 residues. After removal of 2 bases from V and 4 bases from J, the junction contained 0 bases not matched to a gene. CDR3 loop: CASSLQGADTQYF. DNA of the CDR3: TGTGCCAGCAGTTTACAGGGGGCAGATACGCAGTATTTT.

Ten or more counts support this clone. This chain joins TRBV3-1 and TRBJ2-5; D ambiguous. The CDR3 is 12 residues long. V was clipped by 0 bases and J by 5 bases, with 4 bases between them. CDR1 and CDR2 from the germline V gene are LGHDT and YNNKEL (reference sequence). The CDR3 DNA sequence: TGTGCCAGCAGCCAAGAAAGGGAGACCCAGTACTTC. It translates to CASSQERETQYF.

This clone was observed many times. The DNA for the CDR3 is TGTGCCAGCACGCTAGACAACACCGGGGAGCTGTTTTTT. Translation: CASTLDNTGELFF. The chain combines TRBV6-1 with TRBJ2-2, with D unclear. The CDR3 spans 13 residues. Trimming took off 7 bases at V and 2 bases at J, with 8 bases between the two ends. The germline gives CDR1 MNHNS, CDR2 SASEGT.

This chain joins TRBV18 and TRBJ1-2, with 9 bases lining up with TRBD1. Trimming at V came to 0 bases and at J to 2 bases, leaving 7 bases not matched to a gene. Germline V gene data show CDR1 as KGHSH and CDR2 as LQKENI. The CDR3 covers 17 residues. The CDR3 DNA reads as TGTGCCAGCTCACCACCACCGACAGGGGGGTTAAACTATGGCTACACCTTC. It encodes CASSPPPTGGLNYGYTF.

This clone has a handful of counts. The rearrangement joins TRBV5-6 to TRBJ2-3, with D perhaps TRBD2 (6 bases). V lost 2 bases to trimming and J lost 6 bases, with 19 bases between them. In germline, CDR1 is SGHDT, CDR2 YYEEEE. There are 16 residues in the CDR3. CDR3: CASSFLGGSGVDTQYF. The CDR3 region has the DNA TGTGCCAGCAGCTTCCTTGGAGGGAGCGGTGTGGATACGCAGTATTTT.

This clone has more than one count but fewer than ten. The junction shows a germline mismatch at one end, possibly a read error. The chain links TRBV27 to TRBJ2-3; 9 bases match TRBD2. CDR3 length equals 15 residues. The V gene's germline CDR1 is MNHEY and CDR2 SMNVEV (reference sequence). CDR3 residues: CASKIAGASKDTQYF. The CDR3 bases are TGTGCCAGCAAGATAGCGGGAGCTAGCAAAGATACGCAGTATTTT.

About this clone itself: This may be a read error, as it is one base from a much larger clone. The rearrangement links TRBV29-1 to TRBJ2-1; D is perhaps TRBD1 (5 bases). V lost 3 bases, J lost 12 bases, and 9 bases lay in between. CDR1 is SQVTM, CDR2 ANQGSEA, per germline. The CDR3 has 10 residues. CDR3: CSVDTGGQFF. The CDR3 DNA reads as TGCAGCGTTGATACAGGCGGGCAGTTCTTC.

In regard to this clone: The junction and the germline gene differ at one end; a read error may be behind it. DNA of the CDR3: TGCAGTGCCAAGGGGGCTTACACTGAAGCTTTGTTT. It yields the protein CSAKGAYTEALF. The chain couples TRBV20-1 to TRBJ1-1; 7 bases are a match to TRBD1. This CDR3 has 12 residues. Germline V gene sequence: CDR1 DFQATT, CDR2 SNEGSKA (reference sequence).

Points on this clone: At one of its ends the junction is not consistent with the germline gene, which may arise from a read error. The genes are TRBV7-2 and TRBJ1-1; 7 bases map to TRBD1. This CDR3 region has 14 residues. CDR1 and CDR2 (germline): SGHTA, FQGNSA. The chain's CDR3 is CASSFDREASEALF. Written as DNA, the CDR3 is TGTGCCAGCAGCTTCGACAGGGAGGCAAGTGAAGCTTTATTT.

The table lists this clone with many counts. This specimen includes other DNA sequences encoding the same CDR3. This chain uses TRBV18 with TRBJ2-2; D may be TRBD2 (6 bases). This CDR3 region has 15 residues. Between the trimmed V and J ends, which lost 6 bases and 1 base, there was a span of 12 bases. Germline V gives CDR1 KGHSH, CDR2 LQKENI. The CDR3 nucleotides read TGTGCCAGCTCGCCGGGACTCCAGAACACCGGGGAGCTGTTTTTT. Its translation is CASSPGLQNTGELFF.

This clone was observed at least ten times. The chain has TRBV4-3 and TRBJ2-1, with D possibly being TRBD2 (6 bases). Per germline, CDR1 LGHNA and CDR2 YSLEER. CDR3 length: 17 amino acids. Deletions cut 1 base from V and 10 bases from J, with 23 bases between. The CDR3: CASSQGRGARREKEQFF. CDR3 bases: TGCGCCAGCAGCCAAGGACGTGGGGCGCGTCGGGAGAAGGAGCAGTTCTTC.

This clone has a count of ten or more. This chain joins TRBV11-2 and TRBJ2-5; 7 bases match TRBD1. Per the germline V gene, CDR1 is SGHAT and CDR2 is FQNNGV. With 7 bases clipped from V and 5 bases from J, the junction kept 10 bases outside the gene matches. CDR3 length equals 14 residues. The CDR3 here is CASTSRQGGETQYF. The DNA of the CDR3 is TGTGCCAGCACCTCAAGACAGGGTGGGGAGACCCAGTACTTC. Based on the CDR3 plus reference TRBV11-2 and TRBJ2-5, the full variable domain is EAGVAQSPRYKIIEKRQSVAFWCNPISGHATLYWYQQILGQGPKLLIQFQNNGVVDDSQLPKDRFSAERLKGVDSTLKIQPAKLEDSAVYLCASTSRQGGETQYFGPGTRLLVL.

This clone has just one count. This may stem from a read error, because a much larger clone lies one nucleotide away. This specimen includes other DNA sequences encoding the same CDR3. This chain joins TRBV7-9 and TRBJ2-5; 8 bases are a match to TRBD1. With 5 bases clipped from V and 4 bases from J, the junction kept 6 bases outside the gene matches. This CDR3 spans 14 amino acids. In germline, CDR1 is SEHNR, CDR2 FQNEAQ (reference sequence). Here the CDR3 reads CASSPGQGPETQYF. The CDR3 nucleotides are TGTGCCAGCAGCCCTGGACAGGGACCAGAGACCCAGTACTTC.

This clone was recorded many times. The chain joins TRBV4-2 to TRBJ1-2; 7 nucleotides match TRBD1. Germline V gene data show CDR1 as LGHNA and CDR2 as YNFKEQ. J lost 4 bases, V lost 0 bases, and 11 bases had no gene match. The CDR3 runs 17 residues. The CDR3 nucleotides read TGTGCCAGCAGCCAAGATTCAGGACAGGCCACCTCCTATGGCTACACCTTC. This gives the protein CASSQDSGQATSYGYTF.

This clone appeared a single time. This chain joins TRBV11-2 and TRBJ1-3, with D perhaps TRBD1 (5 bases). Trimming took 3 bases from V and 2 from J, leaving 20 bases between them. In germline, CDR1 is SGHAT, CDR2 FQNNGV. The CDR3 covers 18 residues. CDR3 amino acids: CASSLPGLLTGTGNTIYF. The CDR3 DNA is TGTGCCAGCAGCTTGCCGGGACTCCTCACCGGCACTGGAAACACCATATATTTT.

This clone was counted at least ten times. The chain is built from TRBV7-8 and TRBJ1-3; D not resolved. Per the germline V gene, CDR1 is SGHVS and CDR2 is FQNEAQ. V shed 5 bases and J shed 6 bases, with 14 bases lying between them. The CDR3 has 14 residues. CDR3 in DNA: TGTGCCAGCAGCCAGACCCGATATTTAAACACCATATATTTT. Protein: CASSQTRYLNTIYF.

The chain recombines TRBV28 with TRBJ1-2, with unresolved D. The CDR3 has 13 residues. Trimming removed 7 bases from V and 5 bases from J, with 14 bases in between. Germline CDR1 and CDR2: MDHEN and SYDVKM. CDR3 loop: CASTTSAGYGYTF. CDR3 in DNA: TGTGCCAGCACTACGTCTGCGGGGTATGGCTACACCTTC.

In this sample, this clone turned up a few times. This sequence joins TRBV10-3 and TRBJ1-6; D is unclear. Germline V gene lookup returns CDR1 ENHRY and CDR2 SYGVKD. V lost 0 bases, J lost 4 bases, and 7 bases lay in between. The length of the CDR3 is 15 residues. DNA of the CDR3: TGTGCCATCAGTGAGTCTTCACAGTATAATTCACCCCTCCACTTT. It translates to CAISESSQYNSPLHF.

This clone has at least ten counts. This chain joins TRBV5-8 and TRBJ2-3; D unresolved. Germline values: CDR1 SGHTS, CDR2 YDEGEE. CDR3 size: 12 residues. The ends were cut back, 2 bases at V and 6 bases at J, with 7 bases in the middle. CDR3 nucleotide sequence: TGTGCCAGCAGCTTAGTATATGATACGCAGTATTTT. Its translation: CASSLVYDTQYF.

For this clone: The junction departs from the called germline gene at one end, perhaps through a read error. The chain recombines TRBV7-8 with TRBJ2-1; D is perhaps TRBD2 (6 bases). The germline V gene encodes CDR1 SGHVS and CDR2 FQNEAQ. The CDR3 contains 17 residues. The CDR3 spells CASSLGTSWNPYNEHFF. The CDR3 nucleotides are TGTGCCAGCAGCTTAGGCACTAGCTGGAACCCCTACAATGAGCATTTCTTC. The full variable domain, rest sourced from reference TRBV7-8 and TRBJ2-1, is GAGVSQSPRYKVAKRGQDVALRCDPISGHVSLFWYQQALGQGPEFLTYFQNEAQLDKSGLPSDRFFAERPEGSVSTLKIQRTQQEDSAVYLCASSLGTSWNPYNEHFFGPGTRLTVL.

This clone showed up many times. The rearrangement links TRBV10-3 to TRBJ2-1, with TRBD2 matching over 8 bases. The germline CDR1 and CDR2 sequences are ENHRY and SYGVKD. Trimming at V came to 6 bases and at J to 7 bases, leaving 8 bases not matched to a gene. The CDR3 loop spans 14 amino acids. The CDR3 DNA sequence: TGTGCCATCAGCTTAGCGGGAAGAGGAAATGAGCAGTTCTTC. It encodes CAISLAGRGNEQFF.

This clone occurred a few times. Given a much more abundant clone one base away, this may be a read error. This chain uses TRBV9 with TRBJ2-1; D is possibly TRBD1 (6 bases). This CDR3 spans 15 amino acids. Germline V gene lookup returns CDR1 SGDLS and CDR2 YYNGEE. Deletions cut 4 bases from V and 3 bases from J, with 14 bases between. CDR3 residues: CASSSDPGVYNEQFF. CDR3 in DNA: TGTGCCAGCAGCTCCGACCCAGGGGTCTACAATGAGCAGTTCTTC.

In its sample, this clone was seen many times. The chain is built from TRBV5-8 and TRBJ2-1, with unresolved D. The CDR3 spans 13 residues. Germline V gene data show CDR1 as SGHTS and CDR2 as YDEGEE. The germline V and J ends were trimmed by 4 bases and 8 bases, with 13 bases remaining between them. CDR3 region: CASSLRRMDEQFF. CDR3 sequence (DNA): TGTGCCAGCAGCCTGAGACGAATGGATGAGCAGTTCTTC.